These 17 T cell receptor beta chains share one sample of origin, sequenced in a study of shared clonotypes between healthy human individuals. Clones were read by immunoSEQ multiplex PCR, and TCRdb kept only the in-frame ones, dropping some. The sample includes millions of clones, just over 90% of them seen just once. Naive CD8 cells lacked CD45RO and underwent positive selection for CCR7, leaving out terminally differentiated effector memory CD45RA+ cells. The sample comprised naive CD8+ T cells from PBMCs. These receptors came from a man younger than 35 in good health. Some clones in this sample may be carry-over from other donors' samples.

The chain joins TRBV14 to TRBJ2-7; TRBD1 matches 8 bases. The germline CDR1 and CDR2 sequences are SGHDN and FVKESK. This CDR3 contains 15 residues. V shed 4 bases and J 2 bases; nucleotides not matched to a gene: 7. The CDR3: CASSRPRTGTYEQYF. The CDR3 region has the DNA TGTGCCAGCAGCCGGCCCCGGACAGGGACCTACGAGCAGTACTTC. The full variable domain, completed using reference TRBV14 and TRBJ2-7, is EAGVTQFPSHSVIEKGQTVTLRCDPISGHDNLYWYRRVMGKEIKFLLHFVKESKQDESGMPNNRFLAERTGGTYSTLKVQPAELEDSGVYFCASSRPRTGTYEQYFGPGTRLTVT.

A few counts support this clone. V gene TRBV29-1 combines with J gene TRBJ1-1; D remains unclear. Germline V gene lookup returns CDR1 SQVTM and CDR2 ANQGSEA. V was shortened by 4 bases and J by 4 bases, with 10 bases between the two germline ends. The CDR3 consists of 12 residues. CDR3 residues: CSVVRVPTEAFF. For the CDR3, the DNA is TGCAGCGTTGTTCGGGTCCCCACTGAAGCTTTCTTT.

V usage is TRBV27 and J usage is TRBJ2-1, with D perhaps matching TRBD1 (5 bases). This CDR3 has 13 amino acids. CDR1 and CDR2 from the germline V gene are MNHEY and SMNVEV (reference sequence). The V end lost 5 bases, the J end lost 8 bases, and 13 bases lay between the germline ends. The CDR3 loop reads CASSTYRWDEQFF. DNA of the CDR3: TGTGCCAGCAGTACCTACAGGTGGGATGAGCAGTTCTTC.

This chain uses TRBV2 with TRBJ2-6; TRBD1 agrees at 7 bases. Germline values: CDR1 SNHLY, CDR2 FYNNEI. With 6 bases clipped from V and 1 base from J, the junction kept 3 bases outside the gene matches. The CDR3 consists of 15 residues. The CDR3 loop reads CASSKTGSGANVLTF. The CDR3 DNA follows: TGTGCCAGCAGCAAGACAGGGTCTGGGGCCAACGTCCTGACTTTC.

This chain links TRBV28 with TRBJ2-3; D perhaps matches TRBD2 (6 bases). CDR1 and CDR2 from the germline V gene are MDHEN and SYDVKM. Trimming stripped 6 bases from V and 4 bases from J, with 17 bases between. The CDR3 covers 15 residues. This CDR3 reads CASSDREDFPDTQYF. The CDR3 DNA is TGTGCCAGCAGCGATAGGGAGGACTTCCCAGATACGCAGTATTTT.

The V call is TRBV2, the J call TRBJ2-7; 8 nucleotides align to TRBD1. V dropped 6 bases and J dropped 3; count of bases not matched to a gene: 7. This CDR3 comprises 14 residues. The germline V gene encodes CDR1 SNHLY and CDR2 FYNNEI. In DNA form, the CDR3 reads TGTGCCAGCAGCGCCGGGACAGGTTACTACGAGCAGTACTTC. Amino acids: CASSAGTGYYEQYF.

The chain is built from TRBV18 and TRBJ2-1; 10 nucleotides match TRBD2. The CDR3 consists of 15 residues. V lost 5 bases and J lost 3; bases outside the gene matches: 4. CDR1 is KGHSH and CDR2 is LQKENI in the germline V gene. CDR3 protein: CASSAASGGYNEQFF. The CDR3 nucleotides are TGTGCCAGCTCAGCTGCTAGCGGGGGCTACAATGAGCAGTTCTTC.

In regard to this clone: The identical CDR3 is also encoded by other nucleotide sequences in the sample. This chain links TRBV11-2 with TRBJ2-2, with unresolved D. CDR1 SGHAT and CDR2 FQNNGV come from the germline V gene. With 2 bases removed from V and 6 bases from J, the gap between germline ends came to 4 bases. CDR3 length equals 12 residues. In nucleotides, the CDR3 is TGTGCCAGCAGCTTAATCCCCGGGGAGCTGTTTTTT. Amino acids: CASSLIPGELFF.

The V and J genes are TRBV30 and TRBJ2-3; D gene ambiguous. The CDR3 has 11 residues. Germline V gene sequence: CDR1 GTSNPN, CDR2 SVGIG (reference sequence). Trimming took 4 bases from V and 2 from J, leaving 4 bases between them. In DNA form, the CDR3 reads TGTGCCTGGAAGCTCACAGATACGCAGTATTTT. It specifies CAWKLTDTQYF.

V gene TRBV28 combines with J gene TRBJ1-3; no clear D gene. Germline assignment: CDR1 MDHEN and CDR2 SYDVKM. This CDR3 is built from 16 residues. V was clipped by 5 bases and J by 0 bases, with 14 bases between them. The CDR3: CASSPPGLSSGNTIYF. The CDR3 DNA sequence: TGTGCCAGCAGTCCCCCCGGGCTGAGCTCTGGAAACACCATATATTTT.

The chain couples TRBV11-2 to TRBJ1-1; D may be TRBD1 (5 bases). In germline, CDR1 is SGHAT, CDR2 FQNNGV. The CDR3 loop spans 14 amino acids. V was trimmed by 5 bases and J by 5 bases, leaving 15 bases between them. CDR3: CASSPLDWGTEAFF. Here the CDR3 DNA reads TGTGCCAGCAGCCCCCTAGACTGGGGGACTGAAGCTTTCTTT.

The rearrangement joins TRBV5-4 to TRBJ2-5, with a weak D call TRBD2 (6 bases). Germline V gene data show CDR1 as SGHNT and CDR2 as YYREEE (reference sequence). With 2 bases removed from V and 2 bases from J, the gap between germline ends came to 10 bases. CDR3 length equals 14 residues. The CDR3 nucleotides read TGTGCCAGCAGCTTCCACGGGGGACAAGAGACCCAGTACTTC. It encodes CASSFHGGQETQYF.

This rearrangement joins TRBV6-5 to TRBJ1-2; TRBD1 matches at 7 bases. Per the germline V gene, CDR1 is MNHEY and CDR2 is SVGAGI. The junction had 7 bases not matched to a gene; V was cut back by 0 bases and J by 6 bases. There are 15 residues in the CDR3. The CDR3 sequence is CASSYSVEGGDGYTF. The CDR3, as DNA: TGTGCCAGCAGTTACTCTGTAGAAGGGGGCGATGGCTACACCTTC.

The chain carries TRBV19 and TRBJ1-1, with 7 bases matching TRBD1. The CDR3 consists of 12 residues. Germline V lookup: CDR1 LNHDA, CDR2 SQIVND (reference sequence). V shed 3 bases, J shed 7 bases, and the junction held 2 bases outside the gene matches. The CDR3 is CASSMWTGEAFF. In DNA form, the CDR3 reads TGTGCCAGTAGTATGTGGACAGGTGAAGCTTTCTTT.

The rearrangement joins TRBV28 to TRBJ2-1, with 8 nucleotides matching TRBD2. The CDR3 has 16 amino acids. CDR1 and CDR2 (germline): MDHEN, SYDVKM. V was pared by 3 bases and J by 4 bases, with 8 bases of the junction left unmatched. The CDR3 region has the DNA TGTGCCAGCAGTTTGACTCGGCTAGCGGGTTACAATGAGCAGTTCTTC. Translating it yields CASSLTRLAGYNEQFF.

The rearrangement uses TRBV6-1 and TRBJ1-1, with D possibly matching TRBD1 (5 bases). Germline CDR1 MNHNS, CDR2 SASEGT. Trimming shortened V by 5 bases and J by 5 bases, and 15 bases separated the two germline ends. This CDR3 has 14 amino acids. The CDR3 nucleotides read TGTGCCAGCAGTCCTCAAGGGGAAGGGACTGAAGCTTTCTTT. This gives the protein CASSPQGEGTEAFF.

This rearrangement joins TRBV13 to TRBJ2-7; D may correspond to TRBD1 or TRBD2 (5 bases each). Germline V gene data show CDR1 as PRHDT and CDR2 as FYEKMQ (reference sequence). The germline V and J ends were trimmed by 4 bases and 1 base, with 11 bases remaining between them. The CDR3 sequence is 14 residues long. The CDR3 protein is CASSSRDASYEQYF. CDR3 in DNA: TGTGCCAGCAGCTCCCGGGACGCATCCTACGAGCAGTACTTC.